This TCR beta chain was obtained from a study of human T cells and chemical hapten exposure. Using its own MiXCR run on the RACE reads, TCRdb lists one record per CDR3 protein. Of 190,000 or so distinct CDR3 sequences listed, around 30% are singletons. Noted time point: pre-sensitization, week 0. Treatment noted: therapeutic diphenylcyclopropenone sensitization with weekly scalp DPC. Per germline, CDR1 DFQATT and CDR2 SNEGSKA (reference sequence). Trimming took off 0 bases at V and 1 base at J, with 9 bases between the two ends. The CDR3 has 15 amino acids. This clonotype originated in a woman between 25 and 40 years old with alopecia areata. Some clones in this sample may be carry-over from other donors' samples. V is TRBV20-1 and J is TRBJ2-2, with D hard to call. The sample was whole blood, taken in connection with sensitization to the hapten diphenylcyclopropenone (DPC). CDR3 region: CSARDHSRNTGELFF. The DNA of the CDR3 is TGCAGTGCTAGAGATCATTCCAGGAACACCGGGGAGCTGTTTTTT.